This TCR beta chain was retrieved from a study of cytomegalovirus exposure and HLA in healthy donors. Study-wide results and limits: The only immune exposure information that was available was CMV serostatus. Researchers reported that a few CMV-associated chains were confirmed in vitro as CMV antigen-specific. According to an earlier analysis, most TCR beta V segments yielded productive rearrangements about 90% or about 30% of the time.

The CDR3 has 11 amino acids. Per germline, CDR1 DFQATT and CDR2 SNEGSKA (reference sequence). Trimming shortened V by 4 bases and J by 6 bases, and 8 bases separated the two germline ends. In regard to this clone: Its antigen remains unidentified.

PCR was performed using 60 Vbeta and 13 Jbeta primers. Method: immunoSEQ multiplex PCR; TCRdb's copy keeps in-frame clones and lacks some. The profile covers roughly 140,000 clones, with 80% to 90% appearing a single time and about 4.1% taken by the ten largest. Donors had nominal health at sampling but likely had unrecorded immune exposures. The source is a woman aged 40-49 years in good health and CMV-seropositive. Sequenced sample: PBMCs. The chain uses TRBV20-1 and TRBJ2-3; D is uncertain. CDR3 region: CSAKLVDTQYF. In DNA form, the CDR3 reads TGCAGTGCTAAACTCGTTGATACGCAGTATTTT.